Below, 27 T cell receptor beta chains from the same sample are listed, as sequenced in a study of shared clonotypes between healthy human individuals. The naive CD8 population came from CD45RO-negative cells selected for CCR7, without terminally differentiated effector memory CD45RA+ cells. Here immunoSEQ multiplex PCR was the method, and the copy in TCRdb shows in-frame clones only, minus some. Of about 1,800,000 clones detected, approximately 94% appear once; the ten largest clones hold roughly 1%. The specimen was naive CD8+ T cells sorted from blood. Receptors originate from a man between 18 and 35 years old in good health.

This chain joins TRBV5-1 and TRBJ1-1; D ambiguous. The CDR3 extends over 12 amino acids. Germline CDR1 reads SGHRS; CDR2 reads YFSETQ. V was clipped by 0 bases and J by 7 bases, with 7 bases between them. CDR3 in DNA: TGCGCCAGCAGCTTGGTCCCAGATGAAGCTTTCTTT. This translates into CASSLVPDEAFF.

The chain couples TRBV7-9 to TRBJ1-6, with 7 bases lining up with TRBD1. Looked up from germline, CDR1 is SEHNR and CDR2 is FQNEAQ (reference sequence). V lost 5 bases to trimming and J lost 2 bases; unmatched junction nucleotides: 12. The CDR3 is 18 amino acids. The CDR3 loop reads CASSPRDSEGPYNSPLHF. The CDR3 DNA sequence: TGTGCCAGCAGCCCCCGGGACAGCGAGGGCCCCTATAATTCACCCCTCCACTTT.

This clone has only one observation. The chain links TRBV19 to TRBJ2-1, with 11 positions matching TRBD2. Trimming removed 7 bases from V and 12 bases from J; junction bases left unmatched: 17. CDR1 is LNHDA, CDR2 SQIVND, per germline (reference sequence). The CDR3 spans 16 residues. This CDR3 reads CASTALAGDPGAPQFF. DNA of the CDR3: TGTGCCAGTACGGCACTAGCGGGAGACCCGGGTGCACCGCAGTTCTTC.

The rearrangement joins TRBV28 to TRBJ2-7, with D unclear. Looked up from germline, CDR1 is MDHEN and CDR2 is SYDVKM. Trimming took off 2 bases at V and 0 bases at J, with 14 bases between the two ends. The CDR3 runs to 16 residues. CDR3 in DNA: TGTGCCAGCAGTTTAATCGGTCCGGGTAGCTCCTACGAGCAGTACTTC. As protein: CASSLIGPGSSYEQYF.

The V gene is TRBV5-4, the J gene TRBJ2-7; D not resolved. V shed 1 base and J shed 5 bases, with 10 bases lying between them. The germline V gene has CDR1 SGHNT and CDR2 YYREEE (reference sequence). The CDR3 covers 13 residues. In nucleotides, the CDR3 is TGTGCCAGCAGCTTGAGGACCACCGACGAGCAGTACTTC. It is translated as CASSLRTTDEQYF.

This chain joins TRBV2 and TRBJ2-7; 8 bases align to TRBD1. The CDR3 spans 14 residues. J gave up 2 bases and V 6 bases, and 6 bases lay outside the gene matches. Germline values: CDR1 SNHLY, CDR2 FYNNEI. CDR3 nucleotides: TGTGCCAGCAGGTCCGGGACAGGCCCCTACGAGCAGTACTTC. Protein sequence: CASRSGTGPYEQYF. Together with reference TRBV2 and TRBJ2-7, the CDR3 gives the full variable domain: EPEVTQTPSHQVTQMGQEVILRCVPISNHLYFYWYRQILGQKVEFLVSFYNNEISEKSEIFDDQFSVERPDGSNFTLKIRSTKLEDSAMYFCASRSGTGPYEQYFGPGTRLTVT.

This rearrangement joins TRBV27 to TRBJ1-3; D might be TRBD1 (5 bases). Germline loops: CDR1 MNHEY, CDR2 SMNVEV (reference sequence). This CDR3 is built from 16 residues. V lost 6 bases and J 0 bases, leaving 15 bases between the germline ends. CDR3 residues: CASSPGLPLSGNTIYF. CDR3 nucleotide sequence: TGTGCCAGCAGCCCGGGACTGCCACTCTCTGGAAACACCATATATTTT.

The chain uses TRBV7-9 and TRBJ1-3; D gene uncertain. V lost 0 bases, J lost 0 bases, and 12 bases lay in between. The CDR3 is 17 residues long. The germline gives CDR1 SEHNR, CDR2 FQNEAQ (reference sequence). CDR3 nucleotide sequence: TGTGCCAGCAGCTTAGCGAGTGGGGAGCTCTCTGGAAACACCATATATTTT. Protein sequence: CASSLASGELSGNTIYF.

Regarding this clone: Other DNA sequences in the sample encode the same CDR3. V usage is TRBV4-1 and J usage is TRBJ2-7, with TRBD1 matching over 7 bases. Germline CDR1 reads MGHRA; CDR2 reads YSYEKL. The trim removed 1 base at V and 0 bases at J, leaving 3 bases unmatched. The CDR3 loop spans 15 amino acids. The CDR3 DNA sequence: TGCGCCAGCAGCCAAGTTCGACAGGGCTCCTACGAGCAGTACTTC. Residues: CASSQVRQGSYEQYF.

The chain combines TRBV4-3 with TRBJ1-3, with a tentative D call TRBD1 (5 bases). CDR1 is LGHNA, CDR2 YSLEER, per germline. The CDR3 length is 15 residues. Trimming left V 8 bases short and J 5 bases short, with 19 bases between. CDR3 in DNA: TGCGCCAGCTCGGGAGGGACGGCGCCGAGAAACACCATATATTTT. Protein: CASSGGTAPRNTIYF.

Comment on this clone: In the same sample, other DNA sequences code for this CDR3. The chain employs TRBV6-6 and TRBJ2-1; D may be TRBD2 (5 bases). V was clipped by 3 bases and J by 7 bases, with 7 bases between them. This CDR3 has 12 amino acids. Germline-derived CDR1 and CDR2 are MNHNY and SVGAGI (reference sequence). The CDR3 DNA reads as TGTGCCAGCAGTTATGGAGGTAATGAGCAGTTCTTC. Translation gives CASSYGGNEQFF.

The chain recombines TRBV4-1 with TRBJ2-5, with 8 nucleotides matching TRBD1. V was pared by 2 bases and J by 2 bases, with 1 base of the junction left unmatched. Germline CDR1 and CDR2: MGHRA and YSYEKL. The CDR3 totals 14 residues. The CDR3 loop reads CASSQNRGQETQYF. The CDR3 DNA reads TGCGCCAGCAGCCAAAACAGGGGGCAAGAGACCCAGTACTTC.

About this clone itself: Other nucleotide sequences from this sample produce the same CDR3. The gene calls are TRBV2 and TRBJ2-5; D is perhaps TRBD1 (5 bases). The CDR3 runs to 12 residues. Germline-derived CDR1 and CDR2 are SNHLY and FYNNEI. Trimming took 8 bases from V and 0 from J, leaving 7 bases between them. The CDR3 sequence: CASSGYQETQYF. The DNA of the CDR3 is TGTGCCAGCTCAGGGTACCAAGAGACCCAGTACTTC.

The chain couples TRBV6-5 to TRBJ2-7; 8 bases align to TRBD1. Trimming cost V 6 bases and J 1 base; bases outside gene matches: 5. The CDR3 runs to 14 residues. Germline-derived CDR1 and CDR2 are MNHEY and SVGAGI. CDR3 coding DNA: TGTGCCAGCAGGGACAGGGATACTTCCTACGAGCAGTACTTC. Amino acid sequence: CASRDRDTSYEQYF.

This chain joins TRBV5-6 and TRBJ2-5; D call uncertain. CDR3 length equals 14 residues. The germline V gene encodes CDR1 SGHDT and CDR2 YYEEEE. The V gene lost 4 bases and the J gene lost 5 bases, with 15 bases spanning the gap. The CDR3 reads CASSLPLGIETQYF. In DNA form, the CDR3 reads TGTGCCAGCAGCCTACCTCTGGGTATCGAGACCCAGTACTTC.

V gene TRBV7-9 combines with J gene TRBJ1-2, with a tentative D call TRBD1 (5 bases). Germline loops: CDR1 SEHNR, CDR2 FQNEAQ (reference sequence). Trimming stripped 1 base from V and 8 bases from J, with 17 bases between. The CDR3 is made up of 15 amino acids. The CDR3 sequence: CASSLVGGHPRGYTF. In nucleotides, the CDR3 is TGTGCCAGCAGCTTAGTTGGTGGACACCCCCGGGGCTACACCTTC.

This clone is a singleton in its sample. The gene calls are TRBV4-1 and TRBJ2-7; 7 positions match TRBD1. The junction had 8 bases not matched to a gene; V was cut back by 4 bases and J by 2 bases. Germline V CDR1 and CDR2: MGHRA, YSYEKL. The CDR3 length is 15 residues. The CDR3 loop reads CASSRIAQGAYEQYF. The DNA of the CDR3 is TGCGCCAGCAGCCGGATTGCGCAGGGGGCCTACGAGCAGTACTTC.

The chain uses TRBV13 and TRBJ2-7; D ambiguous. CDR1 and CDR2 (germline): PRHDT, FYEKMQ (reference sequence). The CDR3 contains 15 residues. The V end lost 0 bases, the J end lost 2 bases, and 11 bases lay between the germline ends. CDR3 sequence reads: CASSLGSPVPYEQYF. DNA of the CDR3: TGTGCCAGCAGCTTAGGTAGCCCCGTCCCCTACGAGCAGTACTTC.

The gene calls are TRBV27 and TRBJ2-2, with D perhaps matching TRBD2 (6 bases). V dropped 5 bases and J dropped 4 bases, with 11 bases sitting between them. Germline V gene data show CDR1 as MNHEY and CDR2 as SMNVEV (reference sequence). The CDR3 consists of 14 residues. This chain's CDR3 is CASSVRDSTGELFF. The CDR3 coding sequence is TGTGCCAGCAGTGTTCGGGACTCCACCGGGGAGCTGTTTTTT.

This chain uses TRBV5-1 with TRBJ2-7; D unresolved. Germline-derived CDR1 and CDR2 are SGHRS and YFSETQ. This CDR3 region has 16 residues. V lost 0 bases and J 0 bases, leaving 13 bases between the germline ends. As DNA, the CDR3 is TGCGCCAGCAGCTTGGCTCTGGGGTTGAGCTCCTACGAGCAGTACTTC. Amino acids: CASSLALGLSSYEQYF. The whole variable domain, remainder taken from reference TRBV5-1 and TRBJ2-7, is KAGVTQTPRYLIKTRGQQVTLSCSPISGHRSVSWYQQTPGQGLQFLFEYFSETQRNKGNFPGRFSGRQFSNSRSEMNVSTLELGDSALYLCASSLALGLSSYEQYFGPGTRLTVT.

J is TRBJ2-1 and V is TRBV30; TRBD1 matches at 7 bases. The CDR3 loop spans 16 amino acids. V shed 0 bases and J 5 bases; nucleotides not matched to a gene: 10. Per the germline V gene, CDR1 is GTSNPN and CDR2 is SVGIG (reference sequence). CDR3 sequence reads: CAWSVSLGGSNNEQFF. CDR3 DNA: TGTGCCTGGAGTGTAAGTCTAGGGGGCAGCAACAATGAGCAGTTCTTC.

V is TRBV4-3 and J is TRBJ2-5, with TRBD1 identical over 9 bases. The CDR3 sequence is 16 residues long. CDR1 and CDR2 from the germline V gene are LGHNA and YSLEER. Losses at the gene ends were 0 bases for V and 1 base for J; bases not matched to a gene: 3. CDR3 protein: CASSQDLGQGQETQYF. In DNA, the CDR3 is TGCGCCAGCAGCCAAGATCTGGGACAGGGCCAAGAGACCCAGTACTTC.

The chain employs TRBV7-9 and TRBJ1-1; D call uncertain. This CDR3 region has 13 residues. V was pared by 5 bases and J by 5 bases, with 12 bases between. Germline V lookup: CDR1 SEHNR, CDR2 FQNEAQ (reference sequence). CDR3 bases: TGTGCCAGCAGCCCATCGGGGAAAACTGAAGCTTTCTTT. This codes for CASSPSGKTEAFF.

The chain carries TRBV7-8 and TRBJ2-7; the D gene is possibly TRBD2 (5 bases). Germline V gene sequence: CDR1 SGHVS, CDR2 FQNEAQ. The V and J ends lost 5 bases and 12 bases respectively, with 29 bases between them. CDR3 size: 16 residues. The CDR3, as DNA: TGTGCCAGCAGCCTAAGTTTCCGTGGAGGTGGTGAGGTCCCGTACTTC. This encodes CASSLSFRGGGEVPYF.

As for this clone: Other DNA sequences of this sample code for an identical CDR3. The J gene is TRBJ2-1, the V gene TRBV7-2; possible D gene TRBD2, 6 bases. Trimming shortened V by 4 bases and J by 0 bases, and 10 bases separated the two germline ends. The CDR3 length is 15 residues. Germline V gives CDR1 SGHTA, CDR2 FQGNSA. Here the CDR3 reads CASSSDGSSYNEQFF. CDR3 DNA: TGTGCCAGCAGCTCAGACGGGAGCTCCTACAATGAGCAGTTCTTC.

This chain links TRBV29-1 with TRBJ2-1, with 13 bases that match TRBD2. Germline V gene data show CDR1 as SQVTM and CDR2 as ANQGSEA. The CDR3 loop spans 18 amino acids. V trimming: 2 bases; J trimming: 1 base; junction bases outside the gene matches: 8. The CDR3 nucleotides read TGCAGCGTTGAACAGGGACTAGCGGGAATCGGGTCCTACAATGAGCAGTTCTTC. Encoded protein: CSVEQGLAGIGSYNEQFF.

CDR3 coding DNA: TGTGCCACCAGCAGAGATCCGTGGCGGGAGTTTTCTTCGGCCGGGGAGCTGTTTTTT. Translated: CATSRDPWREFSSAGELFF. This chain joins TRBV15 and TRBJ2-2, with 7 bases matching TRBD2. The junction had 16 bases not matched to a gene; V was cut back by 0 bases and J by 6 bases. Germline V gives CDR1 LNHNV, CDR2 YYDKDF (reference sequence). This CDR3 has 19 amino acids.